This is a list of T cell receptor beta chains from one sample in a study of T cell repertoires in cytomegalovirus infection. Their antigens are not known. One entry per CDR3 protein results from TCRdb running MiXCR on the reads. In the table there are about 700,000 distinct CDR3 sequences, roughly 33% of which are singletons. Sequences were derived from cultured PBMCs, sampled from culture after CMV antigen stimulation. The origin of the receptors is a human donor in good health (CMV status not recorded). Some clones in this sample may be carry-over from other donors' samples. CDR3s include the opening cysteine and the closing phenylalanine or tryptophan. The D gene is left open where the match is weak. Where a row states a size, it is once, few, many or the class of an expanded clone; other rows omit it.

v_call	j_call	d_call	clone_size	cdr3_aa	cdr3_nt
TRBV2	TRBJ1-2	-	-	CASNTDNYGYTF	TGTGCCAGCAACACGGACAACTATGGCTACACCTTC
TRBV7-2	TRBJ2-1	-	many	CASSRQTAVYNEQFF	TGTGCCAGCAGCCGACAGACGGCTGTCTACAATGAGCAGTTCTTC
TRBV7-6	TRBJ2-7	-	few	CASSAGTVHEQYF	TGTGCCAGCAGCGCTGGAACAGTCCACGAGCAGTACTTC
TRBV6-2/TRBV6-3	TRBJ2-1	TRBD2	-	CASSYGTSGSLNEQFF	TGTGCCAGCAGTTACGGGACTAGCGGGAGTCTGAATGAGCAGTTCTTC
TRBV7-6	TRBJ2-1	-	few	CASSSRDWNSNEQFF	TGTGCCAGCAGCTCCCGGGACTGGAACTCCAATGAGCAGTTCTTC
TRBV10-3	TRBJ2-1	-	-	CAISEGRRHEEQFF	TGTGCCATCAGTGAGGGACGGCGCCATGAAGAGCAGTTCTTC
TRBV6-6	TRBJ2-2	-	-	CASSYSGGGVTGELFF	TGTGCCAGCAGTTACTCAGGGGGGGGCGTCACCGGGGAGCTGTTTTTT
TRBV18	TRBJ1-1	-	-	CASSPSLGKNTEAFF	TGTGCCAGCTCACCCTCGTTAGGAAAGAACACTGAAGCTTTCTTT
TRBV5-4	TRBJ1-5	-	few	CASSLCWARGGCQPQHF	TGTGCCAGCAGCTTGTGCTGGGCTAGGGGCGGGTGTCAGCCCCAGCATTTT
TRBV7-8	TRBJ2-1	TRBD2	-	CASSLVLAGVHNEQFF	TGTGCCAGCAGCTTAGTTTTAGCGGGGGTCCACAATGAGCAGTTCTTC
TRBV11-2	TRBJ2-6	TRBD2	-	CASSSPGLGVLGGANVLTF	TGTGCCAGCAGTTCTCCGGGACTAGGGGTCCTGGGTGGGGCCAACGTCCTGACTTTC
TRBV5-3	TRBJ1-5	-	-	CASSPWWVGEGNQPQHF	TGTGCCAGCAGCCCCTGGTGGGTAGGGGAAGGGAATCAGCCCCAGCATTTT
TRBV25-1	TRBJ2-1	-	-	CASSESGQGGDEQFF	TGTGCCAGCAGTGAATCAGGGCAGGGTGGGGATGAGCAGTTCTTC
TRBV12-3/TRBV12-4	TRBJ2-2	-	-	CASRPGPRELFF	TGTGCCAGCAGGCCGGGGCCCCGGGAGCTGTTTTTT
TRBV4-1	TRBJ1-4	-	few	CASSPRPLRANEKLFF	TGCGCCAGCAGCCCCCGACCCCTCCGGGCTAATGAAAAACTGTTTTTT
TRBV6-1	TRBJ1-4	TRBD1	few	CASSTTGVRDEKLFF	TGTGCCAGCAGTACAACAGGGGTTCGGGATGAAAAACTGTTTTTT
TRBV7-2	TRBJ1-4	-	-	CASSLGMGKKLFF	TGTGCCAGCAGCTTGGGTATGGGGAAAAAACTGTTTTTT
TRBV7-2	TRBJ2-1	-	many	CASSSESSYNEQFF	TGTGCCAGCAGCTCAGAAAGCTCCTACAATGAGCAGTTCTTC
TRBV4-3	TRBJ2-1	TRBD2	few	CASSQDSLAGVDEQFF	TGCGCCAGCAGCCAAGATTCACTAGCGGGAGTGGATGAGCAGTTCTTC
TRBV6-2/TRBV6-3	TRBJ2-5	-	-	CASRGSNQETQYF	TGTGCCAGCAGGGGGAGCAACCAAGAGACCCAGTACTTC
TRBV4-1	TRBJ1-2	TRBD1	few	CASSQVGQGVRSGYTF	TGCGCCAGCAGCCAAGTCGGACAGGGCGTTCGGTCGGGCTACACCTTC
TRBV20-1	TRBJ2-7	TRBD2	-	CSAVPAGDNYEQYF	TGCAGTGCTGTTCCAGCGGGGGACAACTACGAGCAGTACTTC
TRBV11-1	TRBJ2-3	TRBD2	few	CASSWSGGGPPDTQYF	TGTGCCAGCAGCTGGAGCGGGGGAGGTCCGCCAGATACGCAGTATTTT
TRBV4-1	TRBJ2-3	TRBD2	few	CASSQDRRGAFTDTQYF	TGCGCCAGCAGCCAAGATCGGCGGGGGGCCTTCACAGATACGCAGTATTTT
TRBV18	TRBJ2-1	-	few	CASSRTGTGFNEQFF	TGTGCCAGCTCACGAACCGGGACTGGGTTCAATGAGCAGTTCTTC
TRBV6-2/TRBV6-3	TRBJ1-2	-	-	CASSGGRQIYGYTF	TGTGCCAGCAGCGGCGGCAGACAGATCTATGGCTACACCTTC
TRBV12-3/TRBV12-4	TRBJ2-1	-	-	CASSLEGLQFF	TGTGCCAGCAGTTTAGAGGGCCTGCAGTTCTTC
TRBV4-1	TRBJ2-1	TRBD1	-	CASSHSLGTAPYNEQFF	TGCGCCAGCAGCCATTCCCTGGGGACAGCCCCCTACAATGAGCAGTTCTTC
TRBV5-4	TRBJ1-1	TRBD1	-	CASSKHGTGLNTEAFF	TGTGCCAGCTCAAAACACGGGACAGGGCTGAACACTGAAGCTTTCTTT
TRBV7-6	TRBJ2-7	-	few	CASSLLGGPYEQYF	TGTGCCAGCAGCCTTCTAGGCGGACCCTACGAGCAGTACTTC
TRBV12-3/TRBV12-4	TRBJ1-5	-	-	CASSQGPDQPQHF	TGTGCCAGCAGTCAGGGGCCGGATCAGCCCCAGCATTTT
TRBV28	TRBJ2-2	TRBD2	many	CASSSELAGGFRGELFF	TGTGCCAGCAGTTCGGAACTAGCGGGGGGATTCCGCGGGGAGCTGTTTTTT
TRBV7-6	TRBJ2-5	TRBD2	few	CASSFILAGSAQYF	TGTGCCAGCAGCTTTATTCTAGCGGGGTCAGCCCAGTACTTC
TRBV19	TRBJ2-3	TRBD1	-	CASKDWGQRADTQYF	TGTGCCAGTAAAGATTGGGGACAGAGGGCAGATACGCAGTATTTT
TRBV7-6	TRBJ2-5	TRBD2	-	CATERTSGDETQYF	TGTGCCACCGAGAGGACTAGCGGGGACGAGACCCAGTACTTC
TRBV4-1	TRBJ1-2	-	-	CASSQDSNRARTF	TGCGCCAGCAGCCAAGATAGTAACAGGGCGAGGACCTTC
TRBV5-1	TRBJ2-1	TRBD1	-	CASSKGDSSYNEQFF	TGCGCCAGCAGCAAAGGGGACAGTTCCTACAATGAGCAGTTCTTC
TRBV6-1	TRBJ1-1	-	-	CASSINSDTEAFF	TGTGCCAGCAGTATCAATTCGGACACTGAAGCTTTCTTT
TRBV7-2	TRBJ2-3	TRBD2	many	CASSSAEAGEFTDTQYF	TGTGCCAGCAGCTCAGCCGAAGCGGGAGAGTTCACAGATACGCAGTATTTT
TRBV6-1	TRBJ2-7	-	few	CASSGSTRGRIAATYEQYF	TGTGCCAGCAGTGGCTCTACCCGAGGTCGGATTGCCGCGACCTACGAGCAGTACTTC
TRBV20-1	TRBJ2-1	TRBD2	-	CSATSGHLSNEQFF	TGCAGTGCTACTAGCGGACACCTTTCCAATGAGCAGTTCTTC
TRBV6-1	TRBJ2-3	TRBD1	few	CASHLGQGSDTQYF	TGTGCCTCCCATCTGGGACAGGGTTCAGATACGCAGTATTTT
TRBV12-3/TRBV12-4	TRBJ2-4	-	-	CASSPNSAKNIQYF	TGTGCCAGCAGTCCAAATTCGGCCAAAAACATTCAGTACTTC
TRBV2	TRBJ1-1	TRBD1	few	CAASGLGQGVTEAFF	TGTGCCGCGTCAGGGCTGGGACAGGGGGTCACTGAAGCTTTCTTT
TRBV20-1	TRBJ1-1	-	-	CSASSEGSTEAFF	TGCAGTGCTAGTTCAGAGGGGAGCACTGAAGCTTTCTTT
TRBV2	TRBJ2-1	-	-	CASIPGGIYNEQFF	TGTGCCAGCATCCCGGGCGGGATCTACAATGAGCAGTTCTTC
TRBV19	TRBJ2-1	-	few	CASSIAAETEQFF	TGTGCCAGTAGTATAGCCGCAGAGACTGAGCAGTTCTTC
TRBV6-5	TRBJ1-1	TRBD1	-	CATSSQGAGTEAFF	TGTGCCACCTCGTCCCAGGGGGCAGGCACTGAAGCTTTCTTT
TRBV12-3/TRBV12-4	TRBJ2-5	-	-	CASSSTRQGRRETQYF	TGTGCCAGCAGCTCAACCCGGCAGGGGCGGCGAGAGACCCAGTACTTC
TRBV7-9	TRBJ2-5	-	-	CASSATGWETQYF	TGTGCCAGCAGCGCTACAGGGTGGGAGACCCAGTACTTC
TRBV7-2	TRBJ2-3	-	few	CASSQNGVTHSTDTQYF	TGTGCCAGCAGCCAAAATGGAGTAACCCATAGCACAGATACGCAGTATTTT
TRBV27	TRBJ2-2	TRBD1	-	CASSFDRGLSGATGELFF	TGTGCCAGCAGTTTCGACAGGGGGCTGTCGGGAGCCACCGGGGAGCTGTTTTTT
TRBV29-1	TRBJ2-1	-	-	CSVDGAASYNEQFF	TGCAGCGTCGATGGGGCGGCCTCTTACAATGAGCAGTTCTTC
TRBV12-3/TRBV12-4	TRBJ1-1	-	few	CASSFRRVNTEAFF	TGTGCCAGCAGTTTCCGACGGGTGAACACTGAAGCTTTCTTT
TRBV12-3/TRBV12-4	TRBJ1-1	-	many	CASSFGEMNTEAFF	TGTGCCAGCAGTTTCGGGGAGATGAACACTGAAGCTTTCTTT